These 32 T cell receptor beta chains came from one sample sequenced in a study of CD8+CD57+ T cells in acquired aplastic anemia (dated by TCRdb to the late 2010s). The sample was run on an Illumina HiSeq 2000. Genomic DNA was used as template for profiling of TCR beta VDJ combinations and CDR3 sequences. TCRdb itself trimmed the public reads at Q25 with fastp, ran MiXCR and retained productive beta chains. Entries are consolidated by CDR3 protein sequence, retaining the most common genes and DNA. The table for this sample lists approximately 150,000 distinct CDR3 sequences; 70% to 75% of them were counted only once. Of the sample, around 45% falls within the top ten clones. Patients chosen for sequencing had shown expansion of CD8+CD57+ cells by flow cytometry. Sequenced material: sorted CD4+, CD8+, or CD8+CD57+ T cells (not recorded which) from PBMCs. The receptors shown here come from a human donor with aplastic anemia.

This clonotype was seen more than once but under ten times. V usage is TRBV19 and J usage is TRBJ2-1; TRBD2 matches at 13 bases. The CDR3 sequence is 16 residues long. The germline CDR1 and CDR2 sequences are LNHDA and SQIVND (reference sequence). V shed 6 bases and J 8 bases; nucleotides not matched to a gene: 10. The CDR3 region has the DNA TGTGCCAGTAGCAAGACCGGGACTAGCGGGGCAGATGAGCAGTTCTTC. It specifies CASSKTGTSGADEQFF.

The rearrangement links TRBV24-1 to TRBJ2-7; 7 nucleotides agree with TRBD1. This CDR3 has 13 residues. Germline assignment: CDR1 KGHDR and CDR2 SFDVKD. Germline trimming cut 6 bases from V and 2 bases from J; bases unmatched to any gene: 3. This chain's CDR3 is CATSSTGTYEQYF. As DNA, the CDR3 is TGTGCCACCAGTTCGACAGGGACCTACGAGCAGTACTTC.

Remarks on this clonotype: The CDR3 does not end in the conserved phenylalanine or tryptophan, so this is likely a read error. The rearrangement joins TRBV14 to TRBJ1-6; no definite D call. Germline V gene lookup returns CDR1 SGHDN and CDR2 FVKESK. V lost 0 bases and J 0 bases, leaving 9 bases between the germline ends. This CDR3 spans 17 amino acids. The CDR3 loop reads CASSQDLTSSYNSPLHL. In DNA form, the CDR3 reads TGTGCCAGCAGCCAAGATCTCACGAGCTCCTATAATTCACCCCTCCACCTT.

The chain couples TRBV7-3 to TRBJ2-7, with 7 bases matching TRBD2. With 4 bases clipped from V and 6 bases from J, the junction kept 6 bases outside the gene matches. The V gene's germline CDR1 is SGHTA and CDR2 FQGTGA. The CDR3 spans 13 residues. CDR3 region: CASSWEREGEQYF. The CDR3 region has the DNA TGTGCCAGCAGCTGGGAGAGGGAGGGCGAGCAGTACTTC.

The V gene is TRBV7-9, the J gene TRBJ2-7; 7 positions agree with TRBD2. The trim removed 5 bases at V and 5 bases at J, leaving 12 bases unmatched. The germline CDR1 and CDR2 sequences are SEHNR and FQNEAQ (reference sequence). CDR3 size: 15 residues. As DNA, the CDR3 is TGTGCCAGCAGCCTAGAGCCGGGGAGGGTCCACGAGCAGTACTTC. This gives the protein CASSLEPGRVHEQYF.

The V call is TRBV19, the J call TRBJ1-2; D remains ambiguous. The length of the CDR3 is 14 residues. V was trimmed by 7 bases and J by 0 bases, leaving 12 bases between them. Germline V gives CDR1 LNHDA, CDR2 SQIVND (reference sequence). CDR3 nucleotide sequence: TGTGCCAGTACCCCCGGCAATTCTAACTATGGCTACACCTTC. Protein sequence: CASTPGNSNYGYTF.

This chain joins TRBV29-1 and TRBJ2-1; TRBD2 agrees at 7 bases. Per germline, CDR1 SQVTM and CDR2 ANQGSEA. V lost 7 bases, J lost 6 bases, and 6 bases stayed unmatched. This CDR3 is 12 amino acids long. The CDR3 loop reads CSAGLVGNEQFF. CDR3 nucleotide sequence: TGCAGCGCCGGACTAGTTGGCAATGAGCAGTTCTTC.

V gene TRBV19 combines with J gene TRBJ1-6; D not resolved. The CDR3 contains 15 residues. In germline, CDR1 is LNHDA, CDR2 SQIVND (reference sequence). Between the trimmed V and J ends, which lost 7 bases and 7 bases, there was a span of 17 bases. The CDR3 coding sequence is TGTGCCAGTAACTCGGAAAGAGGATGGAATTCACCCCTCCACTTT. Amino acids: CASNSERGWNSPLHF.

The chain carries TRBV20-1 and TRBJ1-2; D unresolved. V was pared by 4 bases and J by 1 base, with 16 bases between. This CDR3 comprises 15 residues. Germline CDR1 reads DFQATT; CDR2 reads SNEGSKA (reference sequence). DNA of the CDR3: TGCAGTGCTAATCCCTTTGACACGGATAACTATGGCTACACCTTC. The encoded protein is CSANPFDTDNYGYTF.

This rearrangement joins TRBV5-1 to TRBJ2-3, with a possible D match to TRBD2 (6 bases). V was trimmed by 0 bases and J by 0 bases, leaving 11 bases between them. The CDR3 length is 16 residues. Germline-derived CDR1 and CDR2 are SGHRS and YFSETQ. The CDR3 DNA reads TGCGCCAGCAGCTTGGAAGCGGGCACTAGCACAGATACGCAGTATTTT. Translating gives CASSLEAGTSTDTQYF.

V usage is TRBV7-3 and J usage is TRBJ2-5; tentatively, D is TRBD2 (6 bases). The DNA end favors TRBJ2-1, so the J call may be wrong. The CDR3 length is 15 residues. The V gene's germline CDR1 is SGHTA and CDR2 FQGTGA. CDR3 region: CASSLNEIGGNEQFF. CDR3 DNA sequence: TGTGCCAGCAGCTTAAATGAGATCGGGGGCAATGAGCAGTTCTTC.

This clonotype was seen ten or more times. V gene TRBV5-1 combines with J gene TRBJ1-1, with D possibly matching TRBD1 (5 bases). Trimming removed 4 bases from V and 4 bases from J, with 20 bases in between. Looked up from germline, CDR1 is SGHRS and CDR2 is YFSETQ. The CDR3 covers 16 residues. This CDR3 is CASSGGGATPPTEAFF. CDR3 DNA: TGCGCCAGCAGCGGGGGAGGAGCCACCCCCCCCACTGAAGCTTTCTTT.

The V gene is TRBV29-1, the J gene TRBJ2-7; TRBD2 is a possible D gene (5 bases). V was pared by 6 bases and J by 2 bases, with 17 bases between. Germline CDR1 and CDR2: SQVTM and ANQGSEA. The CDR3 runs 14 residues. CDR3 nucleotides: TGCAGCGTCGAAAAGCGGACTGGTGCCTACGAGCAGTACTTC. Translated: CSVEKRTGAYEQYF.

This clonotype was counted once. This sequence joins TRBV20-1 and TRBJ2-7; 16 bases agree with TRBD2. Germline V gene data show CDR1 as DFQATT and CDR2 as SNEGSKA (reference sequence). The J segment lost 2 bases and the V segment lost 3 bases, leaving 7 bases of the junction unmatched. The CDR3 extends over 17 amino acids. CDR3 DNA: TGCAGTGCTAGTCTTGGGACTAGCGGGAGGGAGACCTACGAGCAGTACTTC. Residues: CSASLGTSGRETYEQYF.

V gene TRBV11-2 combines with J gene TRBJ2-5; D gene unclear. Matching the DNA end better, TRBJ2-7 makes the J call doubtful. CDR3 length: 13 amino acids. Germline CDR1 reads SGHAT; CDR2 reads FQNNGV. The CDR3 nucleotides read TGTGCCAGCAGCACCCTAAAGACTTACGAGCAGTACTTC. The encoded protein is CASSTLKTYEQYF.

V and J are TRBV2 and TRBJ1-1; D perhaps matches TRBD1 (6 bases). Germline V gene data show CDR1 as SNHLY and CDR2 as FYNNEI. Trimming shortened V by 10 bases and J by 1 base, and 10 bases separated the two germline ends. The CDR3 sequence is 12 residues long. The CDR3 loop is CATQGPNTEAFF. CDR3 nucleotide sequence: TGTGCCACCCAGGGGCCGAACACTGAAGCTTTCTTT.

The rearrangement uses TRBV24-1 and TRBJ1-6; 10 bases match TRBD1. This CDR3 has 15 amino acids. Germline V gene data show CDR1 as KGHDR and CDR2 as SFDVKD. After removal of 4 bases from V and 11 bases from J, the junction contained 7 bases not matched to a gene. The CDR3 loop is CATSEAGTGATPLHF. The DNA for the CDR3 is TGTGCCACCAGTGAAGCCGGGACAGGGGCAACACCCCTCCACTTT.

V usage is TRBV29-1 and J usage is TRBJ1-5, with TRBD1 matching over 8 bases. The CDR3 spans 13 residues. Trimming cost V 6 bases and J 4 bases; bases outside gene matches: 5. Germline V CDR1 and CDR2: SQVTM, ANQGSEA. This CDR3 reads CSVRGQENQPQHF. CDR3 nucleotides: TGCAGCGTCCGGGGACAGGAGAATCAGCCCCAGCATTTT.

The genes are TRBV6-1 and TRBJ1-2; D is ambiguous. This CDR3 is 13 amino acids long. Germline V gene data show CDR1 as MNHNS and CDR2 as SASEGT. V gave up 5 bases and J gave up 8 bases, with 15 bases separating them. DNA for the CDR3: TGTGCCAGCAGTTACGGGCGGCGGGCCGGCTACACCTTC. It specifies CASSYGRRAGYTF.

V and J are TRBV2 and TRBJ2-1; D may correspond to TRBD1 or TRBD2 (5 bases each). Germline CDR1 and CDR2: SNHLY and FYNNEI. Trimming stripped 5 bases from V and 7 bases from J, with 15 bases between. The CDR3 contains 14 residues. The CDR3 DNA sequence: TGTGCCAGCAGTACGTTCCGGGACCAGAATGAGCAGTTCTTC. Amino acid sequence: CASSTFRDQNEQFF.

The sample holds a few counts of this clonotype. The chain uses TRBV25-1 and TRBJ2-1; no clear D. The germline V and J ends were trimmed by 5 bases and 7 bases, with 12 bases remaining between them. Germline V gene sequence: CDR1 MGHDK, CDR2 SYGVNS. The CDR3 is made up of 13 amino acids. The DNA of the CDR3 is TGTGCCAGCAGTCCCACTGTGGGAAATGAGCAGTTCTTC. It encodes CASSPTVGNEQFF.

This clonotype was observed at least ten times. CDR3 bases: TGTGCCAGCAGTCCCTCCAGGGCAGGGCGGATCTATGGCTACACCTTC. This codes for CASSPSRAGRIYGYTF. The rearrangement links TRBV12-3 or TRBV12-4 to TRBJ1-2; possibly TRBD1 for D (5 bases). Trimming shortened V by 5 bases and J by 4 bases, and 20 bases separated the two germline ends. CDR3 length: 16 amino acids.

The rearrangement uses TRBV9 and TRBJ2-1; D remains ambiguous. The tail of the sequence fits TRBJ2-5 better, so the J call may be wrong. Germline CDR1 is SGDLS and CDR2 is YYNGEE. This CDR3 is 15 amino acids long. In DNA form, the CDR3 reads TGTGCCAGCAGCGTAGCTACCCAGATCCAAGAGACCCAGTACTTC. This codes for CASSVATQIQETQYF.

The J gene is TRBJ2-7, the V gene TRBV15; D is possibly TRBD2 (6 bases). The ends were cut back, 0 bases at V and 7 bases at J, with 10 bases in the middle. The CDR3 sequence is 13 residues long. Germline loops: CDR1 LNHNV, CDR2 YYDKDF (reference sequence). CDR3 in amino acids: CATSRDGRGEQYF. The CDR3 nucleotides are TGTGCCACCAGCAGAGATGGACGGGGGGAGCAGTACTTC.

This clonotype was recorded at least ten times. The chain joins TRBV25-1 to TRBJ2-5; 7 nucleotides line up with TRBD2. Germline V lookup: CDR1 MGHDK, CDR2 SYGVNS. The CDR3 totals 15 residues. The ends lost 1 base at V and 9 bases at J; junction bases unmatched: 11. Here the CDR3 reads CASSEFWLAVGAQYF. The CDR3 DNA reads as TGTGCCAGCAGTGAATTTTGGCTAGCGGTAGGGGCCCAGTACTTC.

This clonotype appeared many times. This rearrangement joins TRBV6-4 to TRBJ2-5; TRBD1 matches 9 bases. Germline CDR1 is MRHNA and CDR2 is SNTAGT. The V segment lost 3 bases and the J segment 5 bases; nucleotides outside the gene matches: 7. This CDR3 is built from 15 residues. For the CDR3, the DNA is TGTGCCAGCAGTGAGTCACGGGACAGGGTGGAGACCCAGTACTTC. Translated: CASSESRDRVETQYF.

The chain links TRBV20-1 to TRBJ2-3; 9 bases agree with TRBD1. J was trimmed by 4 bases and V by 7 bases; bases with no gene match: 9. Germline V CDR1 and CDR2: DFQATT, SNEGSKA (reference sequence). This CDR3 is 14 amino acids long. This CDR3 reads CSVNTGGGADTQYF. The CDR3 region has the DNA TGCAGTGTCAACACAGGGGGCGGTGCAGATACGCAGTATTTT.

This chain connects TRBV7-2 to TRBJ2-3; TRBD2 aligns across 9 bases. The CDR3 is made up of 14 amino acids. CDR1 SGHTA and CDR2 FQGNSA come from the germline V gene. With 5 bases clipped from V and 4 bases from J, the junction kept 4 bases outside the gene matches. The CDR3 DNA follows: TGTGCCAGCAGCCGGACTAGCGAGGCAGATACGCAGTATTTT. Translated: CASSRTSEADTQYF.

This clonotype showed up just a few times. The V gene is TRBV7-8, the J gene TRBJ1-2; 10 bases align to TRBD1. Germline trimming cut 5 bases from V and 8 bases from J; bases unmatched to any gene: 17. Germline values: CDR1 SGHVS, CDR2 FQNEAQ. This CDR3 contains 17 residues. The CDR3 DNA follows: TGTGCCAGCAGCCCAACGGGACAGGGGCCTCTACAGGTGGGCTACACCTTC. It translates to CASSPTGQGPLQVGYTF.

For this clonotype: At one of its ends the junction is not consistent with the germline gene, which may arise from a read error. The V gene is TRBV15, the J gene TRBJ2-3; TRBD2 is a possible D gene (6 bases). CDR1 is LNHNV, CDR2 YYDKDF, per germline (reference sequence). The length of the CDR3 is 15 residues. CDR3 region: CAASVSGASTDTQYF. DNA of the CDR3: TGTGCCGCCAGTGTTAGCGGTGCTAGCACAGATACGCAGTATTTT.

On this clonotype itself: One end of the junction fails to match germline, which may point to a read error. V is TRBV10-3 and J is TRBJ2-3, with 8 nucleotides matching TRBD2. CDR1 and CDR2 from the germline V gene are ENHRY and SYGVKD. The CDR3 contains 19 residues. The CDR3 nucleotides read TGTGCCAGCAGTTACCCTCGGAGGAGCGGGGGCCACAACACAGATACGCAGTATTTT. Its translation: CASSYPRRSGGHNTDTQYF.

This clonotype appeared a few times. V and J are TRBV19 and TRBJ1-5; unclear D gene. The CDR3 has 13 amino acids. CDR1 and CDR2 (germline): LNHDA, SQIVND (reference sequence). Trimming stripped 5 bases from V and 3 bases from J, with 8 bases between. The CDR3 DNA reads as TGTGCCAGTAGTCTGGGGTTCAATCAGCCCCAGCATTTT. It encodes CASSLGFNQPQHF.